This T cell receptor beta chain was found in a study of blood T cell repertoires in COVID-19. Generated by immunoSEQ multiplex PCR, the TCRdb table keeps only in-frame clones and is missing some. The sample includes about 230,000 clones, roughly four fifths of them seen just once. The source is an elderly woman with COVID-19, enrolled during active disease. Sequenced input: peripheral blood.

The DNA of the CDR3 is TGTGCCAGCAGTCCTCGGACAGGGAGCACTGAAGCTTTCTTT. Protein sequence: CASSPRTGSTEAFF. The rearrangement uses TRBV27 and TRBJ1-1; 8 bases are a match to TRBD1. CDR1 is MNHEY and CDR2 is SMNVEV in the germline V gene (reference sequence). This CDR3 is 14 amino acids long. V was pared by 5 bases and J by 4 bases, with 6 bases of the junction left unmatched.